This section outlines one TCR beta chain sequence together with its context. Antigen: not known. This table comes from immunoSEQ multiplex PCR, and its TCRdb copy is limited to in-frame clones, with some not included. The sample shows tens of thousands of clones, about 89% of them seen only once. Trimming cost V 5 bases and J 5 bases; bases outside gene matches: 2. The CDR3 has 13 amino acids. Per germline, CDR1 SGHTA and CDR2 FQGTGA. The data stem from a study of neoadjuvant nivolumab and ipilimumab in lung cancer. Findings of the study overall: TCR sequencing covered a small number of samples.

The genes are TRBV7-3 and TRBJ2-2; 7 nucleotides agree with TRBD1. The specimen was blood, collected before neoadjuvant nivolumab, alone or with ipilimumab. This receptor was taken from an adult with non-small cell lung cancer. Some clones in this sample may be carry-over from other donors' samples. CDR3 sequence reads: CASSPGGTGELFF. For the CDR3, the DNA is TGTGCCAGCAGCCCAGGGGGAACCGGGGAGCTGTTTTTT.